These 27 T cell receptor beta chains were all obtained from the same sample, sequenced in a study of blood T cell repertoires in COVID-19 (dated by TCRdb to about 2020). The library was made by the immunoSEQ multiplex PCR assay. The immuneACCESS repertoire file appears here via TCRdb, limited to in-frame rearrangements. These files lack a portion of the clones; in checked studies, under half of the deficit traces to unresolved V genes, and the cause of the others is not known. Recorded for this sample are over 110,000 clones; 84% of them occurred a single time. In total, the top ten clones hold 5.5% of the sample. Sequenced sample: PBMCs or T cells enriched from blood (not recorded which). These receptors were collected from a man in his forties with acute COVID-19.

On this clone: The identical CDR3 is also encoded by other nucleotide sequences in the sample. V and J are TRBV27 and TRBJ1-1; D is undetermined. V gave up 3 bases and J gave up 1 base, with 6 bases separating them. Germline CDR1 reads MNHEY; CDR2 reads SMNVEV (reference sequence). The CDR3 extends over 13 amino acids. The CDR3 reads CASSFRRNTEAFF. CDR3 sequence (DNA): TGTGCCAGCAGTTTCCGCAGGAACACTGAAGCTTTCTTT.

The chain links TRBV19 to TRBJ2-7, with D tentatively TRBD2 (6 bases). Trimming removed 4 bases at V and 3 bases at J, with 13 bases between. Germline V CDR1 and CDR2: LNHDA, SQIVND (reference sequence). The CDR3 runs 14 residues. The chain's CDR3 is CASSTGDSDYEQYF. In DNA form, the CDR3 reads TGTGCCAGTAGTACTGGGGACTCCGACTACGAGCAGTACTTC.

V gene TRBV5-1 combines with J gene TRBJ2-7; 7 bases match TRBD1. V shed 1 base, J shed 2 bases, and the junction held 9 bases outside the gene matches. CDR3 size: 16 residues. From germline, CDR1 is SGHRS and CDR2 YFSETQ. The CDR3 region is CASSLTRDSLTYEQYF. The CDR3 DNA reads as TGCGCCAGCAGCTTGACACGGGACAGTCTCACCTACGAGCAGTACTTC.

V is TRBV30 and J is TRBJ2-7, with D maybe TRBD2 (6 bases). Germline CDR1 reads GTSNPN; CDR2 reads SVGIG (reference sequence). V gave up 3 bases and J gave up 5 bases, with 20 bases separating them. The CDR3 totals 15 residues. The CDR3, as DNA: TGTGCCTGGAGCCCCGGGAGTATACGAGGGGACGAGCAGTACTTC. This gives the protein CAWSPGSIRGDEQYF.

CDR3 sequence reads: CASSSWRDTQYF. In nucleotides, the CDR3 is TGTGCCAGCAGTTCCTGGAGGGATACGCAGTATTTT. V usage is TRBV27 and J usage is TRBJ2-3; possible D gene TRBD2, 5 bases. The germline V gene encodes CDR1 MNHEY and CDR2 SMNVEV (reference sequence). V lost 4 bases, J lost 6 bases, and 8 bases lay in between. The CDR3 consists of 12 residues.

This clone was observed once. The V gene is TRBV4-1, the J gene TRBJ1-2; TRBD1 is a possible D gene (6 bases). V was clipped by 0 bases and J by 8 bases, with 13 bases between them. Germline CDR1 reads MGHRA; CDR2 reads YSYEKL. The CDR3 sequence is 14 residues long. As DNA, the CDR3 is TGCGCCAGCAGCCAAGAGCAGACAGGTTGGGGCTACACCTTC. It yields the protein CASSQEQTGWGYTF.

The chain's CDR3 is CASSHETHGRGVHEQYF. In DNA form, the CDR3 reads TGCGCCAGCAGCCATGAAACTCATGGCAGGGGTGTCCACGAGCAGTACTTC. The gene calls are TRBV4-3 and TRBJ2-7, with D perhaps matching TRBD1 (6 bases). CDR1 LGHNA and CDR2 YSLEER come from the germline V gene. V was cut by 3 bases and J by 5 bases, with 23 bases left in between. The CDR3 totals 17 residues.

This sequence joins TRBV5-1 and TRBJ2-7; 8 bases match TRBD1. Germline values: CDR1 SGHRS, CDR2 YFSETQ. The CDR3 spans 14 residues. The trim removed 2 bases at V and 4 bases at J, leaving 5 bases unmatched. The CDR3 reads CASSFGQGLYEQYF. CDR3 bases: TGCGCCAGCAGCTTCGGACAGGGTTTGTACGAGCAGTACTTC.

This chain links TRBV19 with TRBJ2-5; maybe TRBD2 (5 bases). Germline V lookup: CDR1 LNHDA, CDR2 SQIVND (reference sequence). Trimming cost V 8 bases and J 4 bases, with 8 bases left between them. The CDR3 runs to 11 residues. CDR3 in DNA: TGTGCCAGTGCTCGGGGAGAGACCCAGTACTTC. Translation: CASARGETQYF.

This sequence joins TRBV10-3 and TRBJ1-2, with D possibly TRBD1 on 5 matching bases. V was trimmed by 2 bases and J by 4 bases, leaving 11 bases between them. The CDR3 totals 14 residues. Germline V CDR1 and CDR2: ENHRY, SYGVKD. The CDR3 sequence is CAISEGDFSYGYTF. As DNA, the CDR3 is TGTGCCATCAGTGAGGGGGACTTTTCCTATGGCTACACCTTC.

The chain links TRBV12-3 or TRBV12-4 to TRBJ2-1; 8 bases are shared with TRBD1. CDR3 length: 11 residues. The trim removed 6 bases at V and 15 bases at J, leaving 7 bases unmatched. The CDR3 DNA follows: TGTGCCAGCAGCTCAGGGGGCGTCCTGTTCTTC. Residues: CASSSGGVLFF.

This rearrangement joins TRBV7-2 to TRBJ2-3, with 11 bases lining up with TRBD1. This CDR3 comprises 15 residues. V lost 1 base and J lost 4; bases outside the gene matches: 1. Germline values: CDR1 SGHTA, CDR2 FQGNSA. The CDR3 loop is CASSLGTGGADTQYF. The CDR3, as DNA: TGTGCCAGCAGCTTAGGGACAGGGGGCGCAGATACGCAGTATTTT.

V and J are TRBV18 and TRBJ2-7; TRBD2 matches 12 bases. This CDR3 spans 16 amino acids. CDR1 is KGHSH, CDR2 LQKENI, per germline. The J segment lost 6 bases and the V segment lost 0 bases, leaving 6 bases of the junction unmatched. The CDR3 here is CASSPPGLAGLGEQYF. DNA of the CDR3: TGTGCCAGCTCACCACCGGGACTAGCGGGTCTCGGCGAGCAGTACTTC.

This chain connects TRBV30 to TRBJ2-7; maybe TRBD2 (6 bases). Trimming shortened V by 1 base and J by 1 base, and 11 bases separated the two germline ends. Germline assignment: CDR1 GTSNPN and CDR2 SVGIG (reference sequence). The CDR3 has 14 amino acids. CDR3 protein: CAWSGWGVSYEQYF. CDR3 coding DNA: TGTGCCTGGAGTGGTTGGGGGGTTTCCTACGAGCAGTACTTC.

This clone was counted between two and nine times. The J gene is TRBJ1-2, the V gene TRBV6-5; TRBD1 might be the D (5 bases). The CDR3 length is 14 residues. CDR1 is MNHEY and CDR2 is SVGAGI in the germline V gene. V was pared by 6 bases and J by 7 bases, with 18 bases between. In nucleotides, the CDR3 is TGTGCCAGCAGGGCCCCTATAAGGGGCGGTGGCTACACCTTC. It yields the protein CASRAPIRGGGYTF.

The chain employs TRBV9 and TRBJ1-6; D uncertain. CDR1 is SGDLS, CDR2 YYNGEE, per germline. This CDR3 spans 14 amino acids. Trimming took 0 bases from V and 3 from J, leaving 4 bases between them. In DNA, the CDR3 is TGTGCCAGCAGCGTAGGCGGCTATAATTCACCCCTCCACTTT. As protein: CASSVGGYNSPLHF.

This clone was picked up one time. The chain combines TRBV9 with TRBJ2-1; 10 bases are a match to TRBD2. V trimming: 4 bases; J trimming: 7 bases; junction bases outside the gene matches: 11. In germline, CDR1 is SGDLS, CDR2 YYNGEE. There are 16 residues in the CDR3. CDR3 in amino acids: CASSPMVAGGGNEQFF. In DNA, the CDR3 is TGTGCCAGCAGCCCGATGGTAGCGGGAGGAGGGAATGAGCAGTTCTTC.

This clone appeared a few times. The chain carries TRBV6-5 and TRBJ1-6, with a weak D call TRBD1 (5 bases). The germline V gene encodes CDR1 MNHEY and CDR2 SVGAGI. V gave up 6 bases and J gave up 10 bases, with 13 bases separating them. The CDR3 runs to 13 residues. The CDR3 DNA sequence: TGTGCCAGCAGAAGGGGCGCAGAATCACCCCTCCACTTT. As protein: CASRRGAESPLHF.

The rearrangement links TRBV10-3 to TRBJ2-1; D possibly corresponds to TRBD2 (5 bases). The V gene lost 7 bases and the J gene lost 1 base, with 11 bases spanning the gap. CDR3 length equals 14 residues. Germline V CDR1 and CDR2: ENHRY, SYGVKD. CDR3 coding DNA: TGTGCCATCATGGGGAGCCCTTCCTACAATGAGCAGTTCTTC. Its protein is CAIMGSPSYNEQFF.

The CDR3 reads CASSLAGSQETQYF. CDR3 in DNA: TGCGCCAGCAGCTTGGCCGGGTCCCAAGAGACCCAGTACTTC. This chain joins TRBV5-1 and TRBJ2-5; no reliable D call. Per the germline V gene, CDR1 is SGHRS and CDR2 is YFSETQ. V was cut by 0 bases and J by 1 base, with 7 bases left in between. This CDR3 has 14 residues.

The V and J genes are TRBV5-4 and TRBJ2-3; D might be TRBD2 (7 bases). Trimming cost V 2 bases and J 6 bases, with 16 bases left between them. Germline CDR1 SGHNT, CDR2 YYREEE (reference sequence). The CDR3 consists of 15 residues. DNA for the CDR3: TGTGCCAGCAGCTTCTTAGGGGGGGAAGGGGATACGCAGTATTTT. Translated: CASSFLGGEGDTQYF.

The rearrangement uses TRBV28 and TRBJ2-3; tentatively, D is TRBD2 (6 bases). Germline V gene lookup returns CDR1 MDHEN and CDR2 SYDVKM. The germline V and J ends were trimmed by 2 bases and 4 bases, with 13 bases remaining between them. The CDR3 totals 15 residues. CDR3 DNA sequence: TGTGCCAGCAGTTTAGTATCGGGACTTTCAGATACGCAGTATTTT. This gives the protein CASSLVSGLSDTQYF.

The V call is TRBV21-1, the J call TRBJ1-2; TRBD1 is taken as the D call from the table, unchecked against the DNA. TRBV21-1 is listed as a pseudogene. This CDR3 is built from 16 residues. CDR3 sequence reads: CASPKSDSPPNYGYTF. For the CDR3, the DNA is TGTGCCAGCCCTAAATCCGACAGTCCCCCTAACTATGGCTACACCTTC.

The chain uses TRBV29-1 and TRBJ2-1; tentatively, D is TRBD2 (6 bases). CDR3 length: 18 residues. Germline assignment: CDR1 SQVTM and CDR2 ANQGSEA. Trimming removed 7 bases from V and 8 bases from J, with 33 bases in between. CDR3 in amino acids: CSARALLLRGTGEDEQFF. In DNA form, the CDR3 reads TGCAGCGCCAGAGCTCTGCTGTTGAGAGGAACGGGGGAGGATGAGCAGTTCTTC.

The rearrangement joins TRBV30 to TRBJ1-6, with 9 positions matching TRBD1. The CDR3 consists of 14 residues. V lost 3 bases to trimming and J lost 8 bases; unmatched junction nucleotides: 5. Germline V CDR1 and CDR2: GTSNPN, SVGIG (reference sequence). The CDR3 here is CAWRGDRVYSPLHF. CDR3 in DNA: TGTGCCTGGAGGGGGGACAGGGTATATTCACCCCTCCACTTT.

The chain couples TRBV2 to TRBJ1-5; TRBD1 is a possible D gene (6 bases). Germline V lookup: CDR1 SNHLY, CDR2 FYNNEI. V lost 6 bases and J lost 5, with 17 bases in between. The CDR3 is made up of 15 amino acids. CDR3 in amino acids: CASRWDIRGHQPQHF. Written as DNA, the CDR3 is TGTGCCAGCAGATGGGACATCCGGGGCCATCAGCCCCAGCATTTT. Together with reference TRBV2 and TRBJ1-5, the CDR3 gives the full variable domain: EPEVTQTPSHQVTQMGQEVILRCVPISNHLYFYWYRQILGQKVEFLVSFYNNEISEKSEIFDDQFSVERPDGSNFTLKIRSTKLEDSAMYFCASRWDIRGHQPQHFGDGTRLSIL.

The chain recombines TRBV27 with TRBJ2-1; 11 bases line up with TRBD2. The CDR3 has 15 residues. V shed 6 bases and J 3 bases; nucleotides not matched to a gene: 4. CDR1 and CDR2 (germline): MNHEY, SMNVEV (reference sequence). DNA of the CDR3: TGTGCCAGCAGGTCTAGCGGGGGGATCTACAATGAGCAGTTCTTC. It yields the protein CASRSSGGIYNEQFF.